A selection of T cell receptor beta chains follows, all from one sample in a study of T cell changes during pregnancy in multiple sclerosis. Data came from immunoSEQ multiplex PCR; TCRdb stores just in-frame clones and leaves some out. The sample consists of about 86,000 clones, approximately 90% of them appearing once. This sample comprised peripheral blood, obtained in the first trimester of pregnancy. The source of these receptors is a female donor in good health, enrolled as a control in a pregnancy study. Both conserved end residues are part of each CDR3. The order of the fields is V gene, clone size, J gene, D gene, CDR3 protein, CDR3 DNA. A D gene is named only where the DNA matches it firmly. Some rows have no size entry. The others give once, few or many, or a class for an expanded clone.

TRBV6-5	few	TRBJ1-2	-	CASGDSSYGYTF	TGTGCCAGCGGCGACAGTAGCTATGGCTACACCTTC
TRBV5-4	-	TRBJ1-2	-	CASSYDRHYGYTF	TGTGCCAGCAGCTATGACAGGCACTATGGCTACACCTTC
TRBV27	-	TRBJ1-2	TRBD1	CASSLTGVDGYGYTF	TGTGCCAGCAGCCTGACAGGGGTTGACGGGTATGGCTACACCTTC
TRBV6-6	-	TRBJ1-3	-	CASSPDYIDGNTIYF	TGTGCCAGCAGTCCGGACTACATAGATGGAAACACCATATATTTT
TRBV7-2	-	TRBJ2-3	-	CASSSWGSSTDTQYF	TGTGCCAGCAGCTCCTGGGGCAGTAGCACAGATACGCAGTATTTT
TRBV6-1	-	TRBJ1-4	TRBD1	CASSEGTGRDEKLFF	TGTGCCAGCAGTGAAGGGACAGGGAGGGATGAAAAACTGTTTTTT
TRBV27	-	TRBJ1-6	-	CASKTQGFSYNSPLHF	TGTGCCAGCAAAACCCAGGGATTCTCCTATAATTCACCCCTCCACTTT
TRBV7-9	-	TRBJ2-4	TRBD2	CASSSGPSGGGRAKNIQYF	TGTGCCAGCAGCTCCGGTCCTAGCGGGGGGGGTAGGGCCAAAAACATTCAGTACTTC
TRBV9	-	TRBJ2-3	-	CASSPLPDTQYF	TGTGCCAGCAGCCCCCTTCCAGATACGCAGTATTTT
TRBV29-1	-	TRBJ2-7	-	CSARVSTTAYEQYF	TGCAGCGCCCGGGTCAGTACTACCGCCTACGAGCAGTACTTC
TRBV7-9	-	TRBJ1-1	TRBD1	CASSPRTGLNTEAFF	TGTGCCAGCAGCCCCCGGACAGGGTTGAACACTGAAGCTTTCTTT
TRBV30	-	TRBJ1-6	-	CAWTVISYNSPLHF	TGTGCCTGGACGGTAATCTCCTATAATTCACCCCTCCACTTT
TRBV6-6	-	TRBJ1-1	TRBD1	CASSPPRTGDTEAFF	TGTGCCAGCAGTCCCCCCCGGACAGGGGACACTGAAGCTTTCTTT
TRBV11-2	few	TRBJ2-5	TRBD2	CASGFTSGGAETQYF	TGTGCCAGCGGATTTACTAGCGGGGGGGCTGAGACCCAGTACTTC
TRBV9	once	TRBJ1-2	TRBD1	CASGGGRGGYTF	TGTGCCTCAGGGGGAGGCCGTGGTGGCTACACCTTC
TRBV4-3	-	TRBJ2-1	-	CASSQLTSYNEQFF	TGCGCCAGCAGCCAACTGACTAGCTACAATGAGCAGTTCTTC
TRBV19	-	TRBJ2-5	-	CASSRWVGGTGGETQYF	TGTGCCAGTAGTAGGTGGGTTGGGGGCACAGGAGGAGAGACCCAGTACTTC
TRBV6-5	once	TRBJ1-2	-	CASHGGGIYGYTF	TGTGCCTCCCACGGGGGGGGAATCTATGGCTACACCTTC
TRBV7-2	-	TRBJ2-1	TRBD1	CASSYGQGLINEQFF	TGTGCCAGCAGCTATGGACAGGGGCTGATCAATGAGCAGTTCTTC